Listed below are T cell receptor beta chains from one sample, sequenced in a study of prognosis after radiotherapy for stage I lung cancer. One entry per CDR3 protein results from TCRdb running MiXCR on the multiplex PCR reads. The sample gives more than 15,000 distinct CDR3 sequences, about a sixth of which show up once; 35% to 45% is in the top ten. This material consisted of PBMCs, taken before or after stereotactic body radiation therapy (not recorded which). The receptors were gathered from a donor over 45 with non-small cell lung cancer. Both conserved end residues are part of each CDR3. The D gene is left open where the match is weak. For some rows the clone size is stated as once, few or many, or as a class when expanded; others skip it.

d_gene | abundance | j_gene | len | v_gene | CDR3aa | CDR3nt
. | many | TRBJ1-4 | 17 | TRBV14 | CASSPGYLQANNEKLFF | TGTGCCAGCAGCCCCGGGTACCTACAGGCTAATAATGAAAAACTGTTTTTT
. | many | TRBJ1-1 | 17 | TRBV15 | CATSRAGTGHMNTEAFF | TGTGCCACCAGCAGAGCGGGTACGGGGCACATGAACACTGAAGCTTTCTTT
. | many | TRBJ2-5 | 13 | TRBV4-1 | CASSQVGRETQYF | TGCGCCAGCAGCCAAGTGGGCCGAGAGACCCAGTACTTC
. | medium-sized | TRBJ1-6 | 17 | TRBV6-4 | CASSETMGRGANSPLHF | TGTGCCAGCAGTGAAACTATGGGCAGGGGAGCTAATTCACCCCTCCACTTT
TRBD1 | many | TRBJ2-4 | 15 | TRBV3-1 | CASSQDFGTGGFQYF | TGTGCCAGCAGCCAAGATTTCGGTACAGGGGGCTTTCAGTACTTC
. | many | TRBJ2-1 | 16 | TRBV18 | CASSPIIGVPANEQFF | TGTGCCAGCTCACCAATTATAGGGGTACCAGCCAATGAGCAGTTCTTC
. | many | TRBJ2-2 | 16 | TRBV9 | CASSNTPMVNTGELFF | TGTGCCAGCAGTAATACACCGATGGTGAACACCGGGGAGCTGTTTTTT
. | many | TRBJ1-5 | 16 | TRBV6-5 | CASSYSIFNSNQPQHF | TGTGCCAGCAGTTACTCGATATTCAATAGCAATCAGCCCCAGCATTTT
. | many | TRBJ2-5 | 17 | TRBV6-5 | CASSFLEPDSYQETQYF | TGTGCCAGCAGTTTCTTAGAGCCCGACAGTTACCAAGAGACCCAGTACTTC
. | many | TRBJ1-1 | 13 | TRBV19 | CASSTLQHTEAFF | TGTGCCAGTAGTACCTTACAGCACACTGAAGCTTTCTTT
TRBD2 | once | TRBJ2-1 | 13 | TRBV7-3 | CASSPGLGDDQFF | TGTGCCAGCAGCCCGGGACTAGGCGATGATCAGTTCTTC
. | . | TRBJ2-3 | 14 | TRBV27 | CASSLGQETDTQYF | TGTGCCAGCAGTTTAGGGCAGGAGACCGATACGCAGTATTTT
. | many | TRBJ2-1 | 12 | TRBV15 | CATSSSGHEQFF | TGTGCCACCAGCAGCAGTGGGCATGAGCAGTTCTTC
TRBD1 | many | TRBJ2-2 | 16 | TRBV15 | CATSTRVRGRPGELFF | TGTGCCACCAGCACCCGTGTCAGGGGGCGTCCCGGGGAGCTGTTTTTT
TRBD1 | many | TRBJ2-7 | 13 | TRBV6-1 | CASKDRATYEQYF | TGTGCCAGCAAGGACAGGGCCACCTACGAGCAGTACTTC
TRBD2 | many | TRBJ2-7 | 14 | TRBV20-1 | CSARPPGLAVEQYF | TGCAGTGCTAGACCCCCGGGACTAGCGGTGGAGCAGTACTTC
TRBD1 | many | TRBJ1-2 | 13 | TRBV4-1 | CASSQNRGSGYTF | TGCGCCAGCAGCCAAAACAGGGGGAGCGGCTACACCTTC
TRBD1 | many | TRBJ1-2 | 14 | TRBV20-1 | CSARGGQQRYGYTF | TGCAGTGCTAGAGGGGGACAGCAACGTTATGGCTACACCTTC
TRBD2 | many | TRBJ2-3 | 15 | TRBV28 | CASSFSGSWSDTQYF | TGTGCCAGCAGTTTCAGCGGGAGTTGGTCAGATACGCAGTATTTT
TRBD2 | . | TRBJ2-1 | 15 | TRBV7-8 | CASTTGGYSYNEQLF | TGTGCCAGCACCACCGGGGGGTACTCCTACAATGAGCAGCTCTTC
TRBD2 | . | TRBJ2-1 | 15 | TRBV7-6 | CASSFLGTSGRKQFF | TGTGCCAGCAGCTTCCTCGGGACTAGCGGGAGGAAACAGTTCTTC
. | many | TRBJ2-7 | 13 | TRBV27 | CASSLGGSYEQYF | TGTGCCAGCAGTTTGGGCGGTTCCTACGAGCAGTACTTC
TRBD2 | many | TRBJ2-7 | 18 | TRBV20-1 | CGARISGLAGDSGYEQYF | TGCGGTGCTAGGATATCGGGACTAGCGGGAGACAGCGGCTACGAGCAGTACTTC
TRBD1 | many | TRBJ1-1 | 15 | TRBV3-1 | CASSQGQVLNTEAFF | TGTGCCAGCAGCCAGGGACAGGTTTTGAACACTGAAGCTTTCTTT
TRBD2 | many | TRBJ2-1 | 15 | TRBV30 | CAWSAGLAGMAEQFF | TGTGCCTGGAGTGCGGGACTAGCGGGAATGGCAGAGCAGTTCTTC
. | many | TRBJ2-7 | 15 | TRBV6-2/TRBV6-3 | CASSYHNRRSYEQYF | TGTGCCAGCAGTTACCACAACCGGAGATCCTACGAGCAGTACTTC
TRBD2 | many | TRBJ2-1 | 16 | TRBV5-1 | CASSGQTSGGSNEQFF | TGCGCCAGCAGCGGGCAGACTAGCGGGGGGAGCAATGAGCAGTTCTTC
. | many | TRBJ2-1 | 14 | TRBV9 | CASSVRGSYNEQFF | TGTGCCAGCAGCGTGAGGGGTTCCTACAATGAGCAGTTCTTC
. | many | TRBJ1-5 | 15 | TRBV6-1 | CASRPLDNSNQPQHF | TGTGCCAGCAGGCCCTTGGACAATAGCAATCAGCCCCAGCATTTT
. | many | TRBJ2-1 | 16 | TRBV24-1 | CATSDHGLRPNNEQFF | TGTGCCACCAGTGACCATGGACTACGTCCCAACAATGAGCAGTTCTTC
. | many | TRBJ2-5 | 11 | TRBV7-9 | CASSLVETQYF | TGTGCCAGCAGCTTAGTGGAGACCCAGTACTTC
TRBD2 | many | TRBJ2-5 | 17 | TRBV3-1 | CASSQEFTGGLQETQYF | TGTGCCAGCAGCCAAGAGTTTACGGGGGGGCTTCAAGAGACCCAGTACTTC
. | medium-sized | TRBJ2-1 | 16 | TRBV20-1 | CSSSGGRGLFYNEQFF | TGCAGCAGTAGCGGAGGGCGCGGGCTATTTTACAATGAGCAGTTCTTC
. | many | TRBJ1-4 | 14 | TRBV12-3/TRBV12-4 | CASQEETGTEKLFF | TGTGCCAGCCAGGAGGAAACAGGGACTGAAAAACTGTTTTTT
. | many | TRBJ1-5 | 15 | TRBV30 | CAWSVFGQPYQPQHF | TGTGCCTGGAGTGTATTTGGACAGCCGTATCAGCCCCAGCATTTT
. | many | TRBJ2-1 | 16 | TRBV3-1 | CASSFSAGRGGLEQFF | TGTGCCAGCAGCTTTTCAGCGGGCAGAGGGGGTCTTGAGCAGTTCTTC
. | many | TRBJ1-4 | 13 | TRBV27 | CASSYVLGEKLFF | TGTGCCAGCAGTTACGTCCTAGGGGAAAAACTGTTTTTT
. | medium-sized | TRBJ2-1 | 13 | TRBV10-2 | CASKRDSYNEQFF | TGCGCCAGTAAGAGGGACTCCTACAATGAGCAGTTCTTC
TRBD2 | many | TRBJ2-7 | 16 | TRBV19 | CASSISLTGGRHEQYF | TGTGCCAGTAGTATATCCCTCACCGGCGGGAGACACGAGCAGTACTTC
. | many | TRBJ1-4 | 15 | TRBV12-3/TRBV12-4 | CASSPRDNINEKLFF | TGTGCCAGCAGTCCCCGGGACAACATTAATGAAAAACTGTTTTTT
TRBD1 | . | TRBJ2-5 | 16 | TRBV7-2 | CASNPGGSGLLETQYF | TGTGCCAGCAACCCAGGGGGTTCCGGCCTTTTAGAGACCCAGTACTTC
TRBD2 | many | TRBJ2-1 | 18 | TRBV11-3 | CASSLDKLGTSLRSEQFF | TGTGCCAGCAGCTTAGATAAGTTAGGGACTAGCTTGCGGAGTGAGCAGTTCTTC
. | many | TRBJ2-1 | 15 | TRBV27 | CASAGSESSYNEQFF | TGTGCCAGCGCTGGGTCGGAAAGCTCCTACAATGAGCAGTTCTTC
TRBD2 | many | TRBJ2-3 | 16 | TRBV4-3 | CASSPRTSGSTDTQYF | TGCGCCAGCAGCCCTCGGACTAGCGGGAGCACAGATACGCAGTATTTT
. | . | TRBJ1-5 | 15 | TRBV5-1 | CASSLEAGAGQPQHF | TGCGCCAGCAGCTTGGAAGCAGGGGCAGGACAGCCCCAGCATTTT
. | many | TRBJ2-3 | 15 | TRBV7-9 | CASSRLGTSTDTQYF | TGTGCCAGCAGCCGCCTCGGAACTAGCACAGATACGCAGTATTTT
. | many | TRBJ1-1 | 14 | TRBV7-3 | CASSQGQANTEAFF | TGTGCCAGCAGCCAAGGGCAGGCGAACACTGAAGCTTTCTTT
. | many | TRBJ1-1 | 13 | TRBV14 | CASSPPADTEAFF | TGTGCCAGCAGCCCCCCGGCGGACACTGAAGCTTTCTTT
TRBD1 | many | TRBJ2-2 | 13 | TRBV12-3/TRBV12-4 | CAIDRGNTGELFF | TGTGCCATCGACAGGGGGAACACCGGGGAGCTGTTTTTT
TRBD1 | many | TRBJ1-5 | 15 | TRBV6-2/TRBV6-3 | CASSYLGTVNQPQHF | TGTGCCAGCAGTTACCTGGGGACAGTCAATCAGCCCCAGCATTTT
TRBD2 | many | TRBJ2-7 | 15 | TRBV28 | CARPLAGGSSYEQYF | TGTGCCCGACCCCTAGCGGGAGGGAGCTCCTACGAGCAGTACTTC
. | many | TRBJ2-1 | 14 | TRBV7-9 | CASSQDLIYNEQFF | TGTGCCAGCAGCCAGGACCTTATCTACAATGAGCAGTTCTTC
. | many | TRBJ2-4 | 15 | TRBV19 | CASSIGWLAKNIQYF | TGTGCCAGTAGTATAGGTTGGTTAGCCAAAAACATTCAGTACTTC
TRBD1 | many | TRBJ2-5 | 17 | TRBV3-1 | CASSQEGQGAFGETQYF | TGTGCCAGCAGCCAAGAAGGACAGGGGGCCTTTGGGGAGACCCAGTACTTC
. | many | TRBJ1-3 | 17 | TRBV7-2 | CASSLAAGLSTGNTIYF | TGTGCCAGCAGCTTAGCGGCAGGGTTGAGCACTGGAAACACCATATATTTT
TRBD1 | . | TRBJ1-4 | 14 | TRBV4-3 | CACSQGGTGEKLFF | TGCGCCTGCAGCCAAGGCGGGACAGGCGAAAAACTGTTTTTT